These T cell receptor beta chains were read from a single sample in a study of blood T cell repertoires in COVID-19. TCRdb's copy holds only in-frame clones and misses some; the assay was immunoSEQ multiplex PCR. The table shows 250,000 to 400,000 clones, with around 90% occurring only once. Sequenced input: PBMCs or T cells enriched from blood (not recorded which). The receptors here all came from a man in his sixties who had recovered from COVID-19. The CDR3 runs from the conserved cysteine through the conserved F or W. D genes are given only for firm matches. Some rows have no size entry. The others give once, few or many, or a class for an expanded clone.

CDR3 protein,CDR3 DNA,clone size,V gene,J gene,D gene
CASSPLGGATNEKLFF,TGTGCCAGCTCACCACTTGGCGGAGCAACTAATGAAAAACTGTTTTTT,-,TRBV18,TRBJ1-4,-
CASSLLGTGANEQFF,TGTGCCAGCAGTTTATTAGGGACAGGGGCCAATGAGCAGTTCTTC,-,TRBV28,TRBJ2-1,TRBD1
CATSRTGYSNQPQHF,TGTGCCACCAGCAGGACTGGATATAGCAATCAGCCCCAGCATTTT,-,TRBV15,TRBJ1-5,-
CASSLVPGDSNQPQHF,TGTGCCAGCAGCTTGGTCCCAGGGGACAGCAATCAGCCCCAGCATTTT,-,TRBV5-5,TRBJ1-5,-
CASRGLSSYEQYF,TGCGCCAGCAGAGGACTTAGCTCCTACGAGCAGTACTTC,few,TRBV10-2,TRBJ2-7,-
CASSHDRAQETQYF,TGTGCCAGCAGCCATGACAGGGCCCAAGAGACCCAGTACTTC,-,TRBV27,TRBJ2-5,TRBD1
CASSMAQGANQPQHF,TGTGCCAGCAGTATGGCGCAGGGGGCGAATCAGCCCCAGCATTTT,-,TRBV28,TRBJ1-5,TRBD1
CASSFREPLDNEQFF,TGTGCCAGCAGTTTCCGGGAGCCGCTCGACAATGAGCAGTTCTTC,-,TRBV2,TRBJ2-1,-
CASSPRAGQEYNEQFF,TGTGCCAGCAGCCCAAGGGCGGGACAGGAGTACAATGAGCAGTTCTTC,-,TRBV5-5,TRBJ2-1,TRBD1
CASSQLGAQETQYF,TGTGCCAGCAGCCAACTAGGAGCACAAGAGACCCAGTACTTC,-,TRBV3-1/TRBV3-2,TRBJ2-5,-
CASSFQGSYEQYF,TGTGCCAGCAGCTTTCAGGGGAGCTACGAGCAGTACTTC,-,TRBV5-8,TRBJ2-7,-
CATSDQTGADTQYF,TGTGCCACCAGTGACCAGACAGGGGCAGATACGCAGTATTTT,-,TRBV24-1,TRBJ2-3,TRBD1
CASSLEALAGGNEQFF,TGCGCCAGCAGCTTGGAGGCACTAGCGGGAGGGAATGAGCAGTTCTTC,-,TRBV5-1,TRBJ2-1,TRBD2
CASSLAGQVYEQYF,TGTGCCAGCAGTCTGGCGGGACAGGTCTACGAGCAGTACTTC,-,TRBV6-5,TRBJ2-7,TRBD1
CASSLDVLGGSSYNEQFF,TGTGCCAGCAGCTTAGATGTTCTGGGGGGGAGCTCCTACAATGAGCAGTTCTTC,-,TRBV7-9,TRBJ2-1,TRBD2
CASSFGETQYF,TGTGCCAGCAGTTTCGGGGAGACCCAGTACTTC,-,TRBV12-3/TRBV12-4,TRBJ2-5,-
CASSLAGTSLMTEAFF,TGCGCCAGCAGCTTGGCCGGGACTTCCCTCATGACTGAAGCTTTCTTT,-,TRBV5-1,TRBJ1-1,-
CATGLAGFYEQYF,TGTGCCACCGGGCTAGCGGGATTCTACGAGCAGTACTTC,-,TRBV28,TRBJ2-7,TRBD2
CASSQVGTGIDTQYF,TGCGCCAGCAGCCAAGTTGGGACAGGGATAGATACGCAGTATTTT,-,TRBV4-1,TRBJ2-3,TRBD1
CASGDRVVNEQFF,TGTGCCAGCGGGGACAGGGTCGTCAATGAGCAGTTCTTC,-,TRBV5-5,TRBJ2-1,TRBD1
CASREQNTEAFF,TGTGCCAGCAGAGAACAGAACACTGAAGCTTTCTTT,-,TRBV28,TRBJ1-1,-
CASGQIGTSGSHEQFF,TGTGCCAGCGGACAGATTGGGACTAGCGGGAGCCATGAGCAGTTCTTC,-,TRBV28,TRBJ2-1,TRBD2
CASSASGGSLFEQYF,TGTGCCAGTAGTGCCTCCGGCGGGAGTCTTTTCGAGCAGTACTTC,-,TRBV19,TRBJ2-7,TRBD2
CASSLGPGQNTEAFF,TGCGCCAGCAGCTTGGGACCGGGTCAGAACACTGAAGCTTTCTTT,-,TRBV5-1,TRBJ1-1,-
CASSPYSGGSVYEQFF,TGTGCCAGCAGCCCCTACAGTGGCGGGAGTGTCTATGAGCAGTTCTTC,-,TRBV11-2,TRBJ2-1,TRBD2
CASSQGSGGYTF,TGTGCCAGCAGCCAGGGTTCGGGGGGCTACACCTTC,-,TRBV3-1/TRBV3-2,TRBJ1-2,-
CASSVEPGKYYEQYF,TGTGCCAGCAGCGTAGAGCCAGGGAAATATTACGAGCAGTACTTC,-,TRBV9,TRBJ2-7,-
CASSEVLAAPYNEQFF,TGTGCCAGCAGTGAGGTACTAGCGGCGCCCTACAATGAGCAGTTCTTC,-,TRBV6-1,TRBJ2-1,TRBD2
CASSFDRATQETQYF,TGTGCCAGCAGTTTCGACAGAGCCACCCAAGAGACCCAGTACTTC,-,TRBV6-5,TRBJ2-5,-
CASSYLAEGPYEQYF,TGTGCCAGCAGTTACTTAGCCGAGGGCCCCTACGAGCAGTACTTC,-,TRBV6-5,TRBJ2-7,-
CASSPGDSPGGIQYF,TGCGCCAGCAGCCCCGGGGACAGCCCTGGAGGGATTCAGTACTTC,-,TRBV5-1,TRBJ2-4,-
CASSSKTSGRDTQYF,TGTGCCAGCAGCTCGAAGACTAGCGGGAGGGATACGCAGTATTTT,-,TRBV7-3,TRBJ2-3,TRBD2
CASSVQGWQETQYF,TGTGCCAGCAGCGTACAGGGGTGGCAAGAGACCCAGTACTTC,-,TRBV9,TRBJ2-5,-
CASSQDGRLAGDTQYF,TGTGCCAGCAGCCAAGATGGGAGACTAGCGGGAGATACGCAGTATTTT,-,TRBV3-1/TRBV3-2,TRBJ2-3,TRBD2
CASSEGLARDTQYF,TGTGCCAGCAGCGAGGGACTAGCCCGAGATACGCAGTATTTT,-,TRBV7-2,TRBJ2-3,TRBD2
CASSSFIGNEQFF,TGTGCCAGCAGTTCTTTTATCGGCAATGAGCAGTTCTTC,-,TRBV12-3/TRBV12-4,TRBJ2-1,-
CASSFSVGEQYF,TGTGCCAGCAGTTTTAGCGTAGGCGAGCAGTACTTC,-,TRBV28,TRBJ2-7,-
CASSSLSWAGGTSSNQPQHF,TGTGCCAGCAGTTCCCTTTCCTGGGCAGGGGGCACTAGTAGCAATCAGCCCCAGCATTTT,-,TRBV28,TRBJ1-5,TRBD1
CASSFLSSGGSTDTQYF,TGCGCCAGCAGCTTTTTGTCTAGCGGAGGGAGCACAGATACGCAGTATTTT,-,TRBV5-1,TRBJ2-3,TRBD2
CASSVVAGNTGELFF,TGTGCCAGCAGCGTTGTAGCGGGGAACACCGGGGAGCTGTTTTTT,-,TRBV9,TRBJ2-2,TRBD2
CASRTGYTEAFF,TGTGCCAGCAGGACAGGCTACACTGAAGCTTTCTTT,-,TRBV6-5,TRBJ1-1,-
CASSRTTGNEQFF,TGTGCCAGCAGCCGGACTACGGGGAATGAGCAGTTCTTC,-,TRBV3-1/TRBV3-2,TRBJ2-1,-
CASSYRTGGQPQHF,TGTGCCAGCAGTTACAGGACAGGGGGCCAGCCCCAGCATTTT,-,TRBV6-2/TRBV6-3,TRBJ1-5,TRBD1
CASSQDEASGRGNEQFF,TGTGCCAGCAGCCAAGATGAAGCTAGCGGGAGGGGCAATGAGCAGTTCTTC,once,TRBV4-2,TRBJ2-1,TRBD2
CAWSDTSGYNEQFF,TGTGCCTGGAGTGACACTAGCGGGTACAATGAGCAGTTCTTC,-,TRBV30,TRBJ2-1,TRBD2
CAAAERSPGYTF,TGTGCCGCCGCAGAGCGGAGTCCTGGCTACACCTTC,-,TRBV28,TRBJ1-2,-
CASSPRGTDTQYF,TGTGCCAGCTCACCTCGCGGGACAGATACGCAGTATTTT,once,TRBV18,TRBJ2-3,-
CASSLVPGGNTEAFF,TGTGCCAGCAGCTTAGTGCCAGGGGGGAACACTGAAGCTTTCTTT,-,TRBV7-2,TRBJ1-1,TRBD1
CASSVGPGRTYQETQYF,TGTGCCAGCAGCGTAGGCCCGGGGAGAACGTACCAAGAGACCCAGTACTTC,-,TRBV9,TRBJ2-5,-
CASSQELGYEQYF,TGTGCCAGCAGCCAGGAGCTCGGCTACGAGCAGTACTTC,-,TRBV14,TRBJ2-7,-
CASSRDRGGNQPQHF,TGTGCCAGCAGCCGAGATAGAGGCGGCAATCAGCCCCAGCATTTT,-,TRBV6-5,TRBJ1-5,-
CATSDFTRDTDTQYF,TGTGCCACCAGTGATTTCACCAGGGATACAGATACGCAGTATTTT,-,TRBV24-1,TRBJ2-3,-
CATSDLQGQGNYNEQFF,TGTGCCACCAGTGATTTGCAGGGGCAGGGTAACTACAATGAGCAGTTCTTC,-,TRBV24-1,TRBJ2-1,-